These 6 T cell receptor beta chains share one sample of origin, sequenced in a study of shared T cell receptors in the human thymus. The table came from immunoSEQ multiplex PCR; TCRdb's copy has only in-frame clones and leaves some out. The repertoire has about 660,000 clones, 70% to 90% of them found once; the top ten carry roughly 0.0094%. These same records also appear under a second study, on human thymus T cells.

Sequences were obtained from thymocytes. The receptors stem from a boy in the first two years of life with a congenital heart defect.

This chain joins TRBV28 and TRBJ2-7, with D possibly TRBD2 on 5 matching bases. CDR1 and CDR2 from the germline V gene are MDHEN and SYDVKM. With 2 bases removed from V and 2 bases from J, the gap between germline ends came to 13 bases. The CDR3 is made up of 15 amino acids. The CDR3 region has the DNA TGTGCCAGCAGTTTAGGTCAAGACGGGGCCTACGAGCAGTACTTC. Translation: CASSLGQDGAYEQYF. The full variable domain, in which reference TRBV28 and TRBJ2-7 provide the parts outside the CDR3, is DVKVTQSSRYLVKRTGEKVFLECVQDMDHENMFWYRQDPGLGLRLIYFSYDVKMKEKGDIPEGYSVSREKKERFSLILESASTNQTSMYLCASSLGQDGAYEQYFGPGTRLTVT.

The CDR3 protein is CASTKDRGEGQNQPQHF. CDR3 DNA sequence: TGTGCCAGTACCAAGGACAGGGGAGAGGGGCAGAATCAGCCCCAGCATTTT. V and J are TRBV19 and TRBJ1-5; 9 bases match TRBD1. The ends lost 7 bases at V and 4 bases at J; junction bases unmatched: 14. CDR1 is LNHDA, CDR2 SQIVND, per germline (reference sequence). The CDR3 contains 17 residues. Drawing the rest from reference TRBV19 and TRBJ1-5, the complete variable domain is DGGITQSPKYLFRKEGQNVTLSCEQNLNHDAMYWYRQDPGQGLRLIYYSQIVNDFQKGDIAEGYSVSREKKESFPLTVTSAQKNPTAFYLCASTKDRGEGQNQPQHFGDGTRLSIL.

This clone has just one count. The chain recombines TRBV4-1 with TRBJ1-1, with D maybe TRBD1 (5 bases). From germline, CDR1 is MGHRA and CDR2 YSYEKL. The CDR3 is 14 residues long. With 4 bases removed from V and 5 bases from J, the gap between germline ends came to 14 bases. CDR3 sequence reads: CASSPFREGTEAFF. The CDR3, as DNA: TGCGCCAGCAGCCCCTTTCGGGAGGGGACTGAAGCTTTCTTT.

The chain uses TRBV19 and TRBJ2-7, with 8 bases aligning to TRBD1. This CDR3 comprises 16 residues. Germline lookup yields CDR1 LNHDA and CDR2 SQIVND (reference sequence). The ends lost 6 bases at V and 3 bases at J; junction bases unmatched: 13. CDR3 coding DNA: TGTGCCAGTAGCGTAGCCCCTGGACAGGGCAGCTACGAGCAGTACTTC. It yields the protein CASSVAPGQGSYEQYF.

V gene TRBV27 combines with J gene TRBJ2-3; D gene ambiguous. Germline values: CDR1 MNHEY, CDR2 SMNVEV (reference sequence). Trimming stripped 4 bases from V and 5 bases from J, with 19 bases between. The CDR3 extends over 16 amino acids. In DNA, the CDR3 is TGTGCCAGCAGTTCCCTTCGAGAGGCGGTAGGAGATACGCAGTATTTT. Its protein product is CASSSLREAVGDTQYF.

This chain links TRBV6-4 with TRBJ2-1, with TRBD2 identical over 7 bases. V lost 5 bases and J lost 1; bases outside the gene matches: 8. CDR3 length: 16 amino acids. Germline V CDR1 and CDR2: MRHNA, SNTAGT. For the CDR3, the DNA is TGTGCCAGCAGTCCCCGAGCGGGGCCGTCCTACAATGAGCAGTTCTTC. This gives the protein CASSPRAGPSYNEQFF.